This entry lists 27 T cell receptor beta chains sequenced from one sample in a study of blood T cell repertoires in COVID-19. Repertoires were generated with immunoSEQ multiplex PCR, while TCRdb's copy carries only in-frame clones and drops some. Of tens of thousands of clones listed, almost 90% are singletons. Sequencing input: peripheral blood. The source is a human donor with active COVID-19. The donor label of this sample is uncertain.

Written as DNA, the CDR3 is TGCGCCAGCGGTAGACAGCCCGACACCGGGGAGCTGTTTTTT. This sequence encodes CASGRQPDTGELFF. This chain uses TRBV5-1 with TRBJ2-2, with D possibly matching TRBD1 (5 bases). This CDR3 spans 14 amino acids. The germline V gene encodes CDR1 SGHRS and CDR2 YFSETQ. V lost 7 bases and J lost 3, with 13 bases in between.

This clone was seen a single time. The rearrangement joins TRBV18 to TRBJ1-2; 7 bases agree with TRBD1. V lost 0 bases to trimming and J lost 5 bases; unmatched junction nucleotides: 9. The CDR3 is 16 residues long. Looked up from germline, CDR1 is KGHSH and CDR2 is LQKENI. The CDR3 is CASSPPWTGEEYGYTF. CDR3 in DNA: TGTGCCAGCTCACCACCCTGGACAGGAGAAGAATATGGCTACACCTTC. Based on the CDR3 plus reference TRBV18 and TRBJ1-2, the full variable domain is NAGVMQNPRHLVRRRGQEARLRCSPMKGHSHVYWYRQLPEEGLKFMVYLQKENIIDESGMPKERFSAEFPKEGPSILRIQQVVRGDSAAYFCASSPPWTGEEYGYTFGSGTRLTVV.

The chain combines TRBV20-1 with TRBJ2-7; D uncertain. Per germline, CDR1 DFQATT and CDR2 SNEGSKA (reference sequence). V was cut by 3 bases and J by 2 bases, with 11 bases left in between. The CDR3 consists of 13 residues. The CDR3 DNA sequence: TGCAGTGCTAGTGGGCGGAGCCCCTACGAGCAGTACTTC. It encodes CSASGRSPYEQYF.

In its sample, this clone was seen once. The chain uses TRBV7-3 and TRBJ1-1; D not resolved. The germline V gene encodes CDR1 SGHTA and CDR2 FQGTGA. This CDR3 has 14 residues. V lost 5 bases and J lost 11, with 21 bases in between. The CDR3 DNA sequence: TGTGCCAGCAGCGCTACGGGATCAGCCGGTGTGGCTTTCTTT. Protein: CASSATGSAGVAFF.

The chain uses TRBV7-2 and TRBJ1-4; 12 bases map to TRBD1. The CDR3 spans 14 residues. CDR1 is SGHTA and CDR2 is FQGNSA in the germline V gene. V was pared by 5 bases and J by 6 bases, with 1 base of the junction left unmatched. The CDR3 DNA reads TGTGCCAGCAGCCGGGACAGGGGGCATGAAAAACTGTTTTTT. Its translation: CASSRDRGHEKLFF.

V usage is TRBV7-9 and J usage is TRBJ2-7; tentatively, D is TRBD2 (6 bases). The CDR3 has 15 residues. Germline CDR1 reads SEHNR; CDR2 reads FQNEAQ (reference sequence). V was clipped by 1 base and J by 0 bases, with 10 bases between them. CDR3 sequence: CASSLGTILSYEQYF. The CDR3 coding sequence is TGTGCCAGCAGCTTAGGGACTATCCTCTCCTACGAGCAGTACTTC. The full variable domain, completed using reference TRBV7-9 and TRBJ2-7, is DTGVSQNPRHKITKRGQNVTFRCDPISEHNRLYWYRQTLGQGPEFLTYFQNEAQLEKSRLLSDRFSAERPKGSFSTLEIQRTEQGDSAMYLCASSLGTILSYEQYFGPGTRLTVT.

The CDR3 sequence is CASSLFGLAGGNTDTQYF. The CDR3 DNA is TGCGCCAGCAGCTTGTTTGGACTAGCGGGGGGCAACACAGATACGCAGTATTTT. The chain couples TRBV5-1 to TRBJ2-3; 14 nucleotides agree with TRBD2. This CDR3 has 18 residues. Germline-derived CDR1 and CDR2 are SGHRS and YFSETQ. V lost 1 base, J lost 2 bases, and 6 bases stayed unmatched.

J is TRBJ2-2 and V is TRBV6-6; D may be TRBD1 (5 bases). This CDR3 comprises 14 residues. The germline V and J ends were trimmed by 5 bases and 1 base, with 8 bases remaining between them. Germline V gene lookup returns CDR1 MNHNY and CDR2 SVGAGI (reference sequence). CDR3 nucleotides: TGTGCCAGCAGTCTGACAGAGAACACCGGGGAGCTGTTTTTT. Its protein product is CASSLTENTGELFF.

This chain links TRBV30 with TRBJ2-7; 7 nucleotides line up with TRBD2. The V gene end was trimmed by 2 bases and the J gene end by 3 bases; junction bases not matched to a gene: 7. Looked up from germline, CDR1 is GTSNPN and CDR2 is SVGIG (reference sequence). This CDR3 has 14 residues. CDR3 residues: CAWSRGDGRYEQYF. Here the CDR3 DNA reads TGTGCCTGGAGTCGGGGGGACGGACGCTACGAGCAGTACTTC.

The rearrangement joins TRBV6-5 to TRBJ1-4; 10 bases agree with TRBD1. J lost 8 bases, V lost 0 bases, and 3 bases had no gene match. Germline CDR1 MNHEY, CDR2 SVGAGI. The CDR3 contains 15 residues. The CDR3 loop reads CASSYSGTGAEKLFF. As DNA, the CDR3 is TGTGCCAGCAGTTACTCTGGGACAGGGGCAGAAAAACTGTTTTTT.

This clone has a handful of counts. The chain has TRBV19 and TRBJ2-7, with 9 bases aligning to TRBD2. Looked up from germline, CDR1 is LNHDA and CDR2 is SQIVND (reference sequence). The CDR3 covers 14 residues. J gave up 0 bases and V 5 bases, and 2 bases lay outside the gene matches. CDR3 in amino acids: CASSFSGGSYEQYF. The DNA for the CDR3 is TGTGCCAGTAGTTTTAGCGGGGGCTCCTACGAGCAGTACTTC.

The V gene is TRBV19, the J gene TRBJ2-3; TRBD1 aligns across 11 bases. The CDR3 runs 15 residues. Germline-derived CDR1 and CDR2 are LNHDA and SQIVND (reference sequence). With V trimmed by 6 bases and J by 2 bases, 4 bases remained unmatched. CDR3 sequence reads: CASRMGQGDTDTQYF. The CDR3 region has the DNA TGTGCCAGTAGGATGGGACAGGGGGACACAGATACGCAGTATTTT. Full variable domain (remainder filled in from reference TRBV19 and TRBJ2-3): DGGITQSPKYLFRKEGQNVTLSCEQNLNHDAMYWYRQDPGQGLRLIYYSQIVNDFQKGDIAEGYSVSREKKESFPLTVTSAQKNPTAFYLCASRMGQGDTDTQYFGPGTRLTVL.

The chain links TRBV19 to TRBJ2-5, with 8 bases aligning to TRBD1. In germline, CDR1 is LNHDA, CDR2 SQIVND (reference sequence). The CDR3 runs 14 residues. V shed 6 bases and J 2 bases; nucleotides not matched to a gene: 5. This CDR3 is CASSRGPSQETQYF. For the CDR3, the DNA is TGTGCCAGTAGCAGGGGGCCCTCGCAAGAGACCCAGTACTTC.

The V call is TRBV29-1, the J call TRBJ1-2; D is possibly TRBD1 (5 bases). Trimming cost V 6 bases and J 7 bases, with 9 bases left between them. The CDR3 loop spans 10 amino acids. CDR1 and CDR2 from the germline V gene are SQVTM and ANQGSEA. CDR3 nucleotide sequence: TGCAGCGTAGGAAGGGGTGGCTACACCTTC. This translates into CSVGRGGYTF.

CDR3 amino acids: CASSQQFPEAFF. In DNA, the CDR3 is TGTGCCAGCTCCCAACAGTTCCCAGAAGCTTTCTTT. V is TRBV2 and J is TRBJ1-1; no clear D. The CDR3 length is 12 residues. Between the trimmed V and J ends, which lost 8 bases and 8 bases, there was a span of 15 bases. Germline CDR1 is SNHLY and CDR2 is FYNNEI.

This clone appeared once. CDR3 in amino acids: CASSESDARGEQFF. The CDR3 DNA is TGCGCCAGCAGTGAGTCGGACGCCAGGGGGGAGCAGTTCTTC. The chain recombines TRBV10-1 with TRBJ2-1; 7 bases map to TRBD1. The length of the CDR3 is 14 residues. Unmatched junction bases numbered 6, after V lost 0 bases and J lost 10 bases. Germline lookup yields CDR1 WNHNN and CDR2 SYGVQD (reference sequence).

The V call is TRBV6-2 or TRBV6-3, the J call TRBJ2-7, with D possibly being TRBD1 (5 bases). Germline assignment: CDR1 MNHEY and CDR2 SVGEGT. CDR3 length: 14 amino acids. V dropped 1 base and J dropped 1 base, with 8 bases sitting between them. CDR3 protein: CASSYLGQSYEQYF. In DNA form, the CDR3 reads TGTGCCAGCAGTTACTTGGGGCAGTCCTACGAGCAGTACTTC.

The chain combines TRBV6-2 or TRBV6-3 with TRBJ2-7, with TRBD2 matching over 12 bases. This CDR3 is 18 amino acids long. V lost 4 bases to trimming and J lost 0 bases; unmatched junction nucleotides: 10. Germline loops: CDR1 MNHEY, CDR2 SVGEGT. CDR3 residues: CASSFPTSGGGPSYEQYF. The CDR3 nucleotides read TGTGCCAGCAGTTTCCCGACTAGCGGGGGAGGACCCTCCTACGAGCAGTACTTC.

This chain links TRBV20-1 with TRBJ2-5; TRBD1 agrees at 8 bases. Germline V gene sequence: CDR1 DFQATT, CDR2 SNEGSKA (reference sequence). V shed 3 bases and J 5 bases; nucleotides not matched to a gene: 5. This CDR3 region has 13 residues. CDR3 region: CSASRTGRETQYF. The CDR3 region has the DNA TGCAGTGCTAGTAGGACAGGGAGGGAGACCCAGTACTTC.

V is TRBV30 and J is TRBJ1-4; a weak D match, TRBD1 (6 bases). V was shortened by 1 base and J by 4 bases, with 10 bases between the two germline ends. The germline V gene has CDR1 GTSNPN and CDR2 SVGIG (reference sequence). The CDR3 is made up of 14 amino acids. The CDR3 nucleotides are TGTGCCTGGAGTGGGACAGTCCTTAATGAAAAACTGTTTTTT. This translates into CAWSGTVLNEKLFF.

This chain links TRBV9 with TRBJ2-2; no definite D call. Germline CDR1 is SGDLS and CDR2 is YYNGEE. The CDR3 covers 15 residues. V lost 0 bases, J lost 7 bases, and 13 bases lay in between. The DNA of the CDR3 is TGTGCCAGCAGCGTAGATCCGACTGTTGGCGGGGAGCTGTTTTTT. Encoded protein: CASSVDPTVGGELFF. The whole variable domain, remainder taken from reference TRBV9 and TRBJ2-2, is DSGVTQTPKHLITATGQRVTLRCSPRSGDLSVYWYQQSLDQGLQFLIQYYNGEERAKGNILERFSAQQFPDLHSELNLSSLELGDSALYFCASSVDPTVGGELFFGEGSRLTVL.

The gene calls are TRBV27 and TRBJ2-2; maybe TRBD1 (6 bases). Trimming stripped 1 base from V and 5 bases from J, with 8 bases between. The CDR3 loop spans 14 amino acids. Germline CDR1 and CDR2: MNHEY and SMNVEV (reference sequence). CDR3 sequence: CASSLFGQTGELFF. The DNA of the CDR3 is TGTGCCAGCAGTTTATTTGGACAGACCGGGGAGCTGTTTTTT.

The CDR3 nucleotides read TGTGCCAGCAGTTTCGGAACACAGGGGGGTTCGGGGGAGCTGTTTTTT. Its translation is CASSFGTQGGSGELFF. The V and J genes are TRBV6-5 and TRBJ2-2; the match to TRBD1 covers 8 bases. There are 16 residues in the CDR3. The J segment lost 8 bases and the V segment lost 4 bases, leaving 12 bases of the junction unmatched. Germline V CDR1 and CDR2: MNHEY, SVGAGI.

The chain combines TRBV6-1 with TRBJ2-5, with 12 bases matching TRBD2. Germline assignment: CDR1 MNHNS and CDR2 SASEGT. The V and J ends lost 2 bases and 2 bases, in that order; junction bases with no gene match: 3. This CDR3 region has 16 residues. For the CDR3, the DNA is TGTGCCAGCAGTGAACTAGCGGGGGGGCCTCAAGAGACCCAGTACTTC. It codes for CASSELAGGPQETQYF.

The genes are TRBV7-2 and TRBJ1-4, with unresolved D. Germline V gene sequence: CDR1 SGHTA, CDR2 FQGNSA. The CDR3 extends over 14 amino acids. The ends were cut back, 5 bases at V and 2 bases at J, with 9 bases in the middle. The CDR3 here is CASSPSRTNEKLFF. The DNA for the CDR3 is TGTGCCAGCAGCCCTAGTAGGACTAATGAAAAACTGTTTTTT.

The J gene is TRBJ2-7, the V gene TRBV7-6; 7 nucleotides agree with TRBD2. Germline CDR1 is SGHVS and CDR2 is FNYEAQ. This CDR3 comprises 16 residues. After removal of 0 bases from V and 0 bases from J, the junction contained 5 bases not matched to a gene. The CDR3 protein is CASSLAGGKSSYEQYF. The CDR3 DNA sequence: TGTGCCAGCAGCTTAGCCGGGGGGAAGAGCTCCTACGAGCAGTACTTC.

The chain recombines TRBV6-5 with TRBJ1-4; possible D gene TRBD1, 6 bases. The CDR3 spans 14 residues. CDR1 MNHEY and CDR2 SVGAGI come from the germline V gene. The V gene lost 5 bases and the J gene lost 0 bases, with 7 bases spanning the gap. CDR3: CASSQGTTNEKLFF. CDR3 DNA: TGTGCCAGCAGTCAGGGGACAACTAATGAAAAACTGTTTTTT.